The 32 T cell receptor beta chains presented below share a single source sample, sequenced in a study of early T cells in non-severe SARS-CoV-2 infection. TCRdb processed the 5' RACE reads anew with MiXCR; each CDR3 protein has one entry. The sample lists about 92,000 distinct CDR3 sequences, 15% to 20% occurring once. Source material: whole blood. The receptors were sampled from an adult who was a healthcare worker with PCR-confirmed SARS-CoV-2 infection or an uninfected control (not recorded which).

The chain combines TRBV12-3 or TRBV12-4 with TRBJ2-1; TRBD1 aligns across 10 bases. V gave up 5 bases and J gave up 10 bases; unmatched junction bases: 11. The CDR3 consists of 15 residues. CDR3 loop: CASSPRGQGNGEQFF. In nucleotides, the CDR3 is TGTGCCAGCAGTCCCCGGGGACAGGGGAATGGAGAGCAGTTCTTC.

The chain uses TRBV6-5 and TRBJ2-1; D may be TRBD1 or TRBD2 (5 bases each). V was cut by 0 bases and J by 10 bases, with 10 bases left in between. The V gene's germline CDR1 is MNHEY and CDR2 SVGAGI. The CDR3 consists of 13 residues. The CDR3 spells CASSYSLGDEQFF. The CDR3 region has the DNA TGTGCCAGCAGTTACTCTCTTGGGGACGAGCAGTTCTTC.

This clonotype has a handful of counts. V and J are TRBV6-6 and TRBJ2-3, with 13 bases matching TRBD2. The CDR3 covers 20 residues. From germline, CDR1 is MNHNY and CDR2 SVGAGI (reference sequence). J gave up 0 bases and V 2 bases, and 11 bases lay outside the gene matches. Here the CDR3 reads CASSYGGGLAGVASTDTQYF. The CDR3 coding sequence is TGTGCCAGCAGTTACGGGGGAGGACTAGCGGGAGTGGCGAGCACAGATACGCAGTATTTT.

This clonotype was seen a handful of times. The chain joins TRBV7-2 to TRBJ2-7, with D unresolved. The CDR3 runs to 13 residues. V dropped 0 bases and J dropped 3 bases, with 6 bases sitting between them. The germline V gene encodes CDR1 SGHTA and CDR2 FQGNSA. This CDR3 reads CASSLALNYEQYF. The CDR3 nucleotides are TGTGCCAGCAGCTTAGCCCTCAACTACGAGCAGTACTTC.

This clonotype was seen a handful of times. The V gene is TRBV19, the J gene TRBJ2-2; TRBD1 is a possible D gene (5 bases). CDR3 length: 14 amino acids. The V gene's germline CDR1 is LNHDA and CDR2 SQIVND (reference sequence). The V and J ends lost 3 bases and 1 base respectively, with 6 bases between them. CDR3 coding DNA: TGTGCCAGTAGTATCACAGGGAACACCGGGGAGCTGTTTTTT. It translates to CASSITGNTGELFF. Full variable domain (outside the CDR3, taken from reference TRBV19 and TRBJ2-2): DGGITQSPKYLFRKEGQNVTLSCEQNLNHDAMYWYRQDPGQGLRLIYYSQIVNDFQKGDIAEGYSVSREKKESFPLTVTSAQKNPTAFYLCASSITGNTGELFFGEGSRLTVL.

This clonotype was picked up a small number of times. V gene TRBV12-3 or TRBV12-4 combines with J gene TRBJ2-7; TRBD1 might be the D (7 bases). The V and J ends lost 5 bases and 1 base respectively, with 15 bases between them. This CDR3 is built from 15 residues. The CDR3: CASSPRTGLSYEQYF. The CDR3 bases are TGTGCCAGCAGTCCCAGGACAGGACTATCCTACGAGCAGTACTTC.

This clonotype showed up just a few times. The rearrangement links TRBV23-1 to TRBJ2-5, with 7 bases identical to TRBD1. TRBV23-1 belongs to the ORF category, with a function that is uncertain. The CDR3 has 11 residues. Germline trimming cut 10 bases from V and 3 bases from J; bases unmatched to any gene: 2. The CDR3 protein is CATTGEETQYF. CDR3 DNA: TGCGCCACCACAGGGGAAGAGACCCAGTACTTC.

There are a few counts of this clonotype. The chain is built from TRBV6-5 and TRBJ2-2, with D unresolved. V lost 5 bases, J lost 1 base, and 2 bases lay in between. The CDR3 loop spans 12 amino acids. In germline, CDR1 is MNHEY, CDR2 SVGAGI. The CDR3 sequence: CASSENTGELFF. The CDR3, as DNA: TGTGCCAGCAGTGAGAACACCGGGGAGCTGTTTTTT.

This clonotype was counted ten times or more. The V gene is TRBV25-1, the J gene TRBJ1-1; D remains ambiguous. V dropped 7 bases and J dropped 5 bases, with 14 bases sitting between them. This CDR3 comprises 13 residues. Germline CDR1 and CDR2: MGHDK and SYGVNS. The CDR3 sequence: CASTYTLGTEAFF. As DNA, the CDR3 is TGTGCCAGCACTTACACCCTGGGAACTGAAGCTTTCTTT.

This clonotype was seen a few times. This sequence joins TRBV28 and TRBJ2-7, with TRBD2 as a possible D gene (6 bases). Trimming pared 6 bases from V and 0 bases from J, leaving 12 bases between. This CDR3 region has 14 residues. Germline values: CDR1 MDHEN, CDR2 SYDVKM. CDR3 in DNA: TGTGCCAGCAGACTAATTAGCGGCTCCTACGAGCAGTACTTC. The encoded protein is CASRLISGSYEQYF.

The rearrangement joins TRBV7-8 to TRBJ2-7; D may be TRBD1 or TRBD2 (5 bases each). Germline lookup yields CDR1 SGHVS and CDR2 FQNEAQ. The CDR3 extends over 13 amino acids. Between the trimmed V and J ends, which lost 10 bases and 2 bases, there was a span of 15 bases. The CDR3 sequence is CATASGPPYEQYF. As DNA, the CDR3 is TGTGCCACCGCGTCGGGACCCCCCTACGAGCAGTACTTC. Full variable domain (missing parts from reference TRBV7-8 and TRBJ2-7): GAGVSQSPRYKVAKRGQDVALRCDPISGHVSLFWYQQALGQGPEFLTYFQNEAQLDKSGLPSDRFFAERPEGSVSTLKIQRTQQEDSAVYLCATASGPPYEQYFGPGTRLTVT.

The chain has TRBV27 and TRBJ1-2; the D is unclear. The length of the CDR3 is 13 residues. CDR1 is MNHEY, CDR2 SMNVEV, per germline (reference sequence). Trimming cost V 3 bases and J 4 bases, with 9 bases left between them. CDR3 nucleotide sequence: TGTGCCAGCAGTTTTGGTTCCGGCTATGGCTACACCTTC. Its protein product is CASSFGSGYGYTF.

This clonotype was counted between two and nine times. J is TRBJ2-3 and V is TRBV9, with TRBD2 matching 9 bases. After removal of 3 bases from V and 4 bases from J, the junction contained 9 bases not matched to a gene. Germline assignment: CDR1 SGDLS and CDR2 YYNGEE. This CDR3 is 16 amino acids long. The CDR3 loop is CASSAMGGGGADTQYF. The DNA for the CDR3 is TGTGCCAGCAGCGCCATGGGCGGGGGGGGCGCAGATACGCAGTATTTT.

CDR3 protein: CASSLQGSSTDTQYF. For the CDR3, the DNA is TGTGCCAGCAGCTTACAAGGGTCTAGCACAGATACGCAGTATTTT. This sequence joins TRBV7-2 and TRBJ2-3; D is unclear. CDR1 and CDR2 from the germline V gene are SGHTA and FQGNSA. The CDR3 is made up of 15 amino acids. Trimming removed 2 bases from V and 0 bases from J, with 9 bases in between.

This clonotype showed up just a few times. The V gene is TRBV9, the J gene TRBJ2-1; either TRBD1 or TRBD2 may supply D (6 bases each). The germline V gene has CDR1 SGDLS and CDR2 YYNGEE. The CDR3 runs 16 residues. V lost 0 bases and J lost 2, with 12 bases in between. The CDR3 DNA is TGTGCCAGCAGCGTAGGTGGGGGGACAACCTACAATGAGCAGTTCTTC. This sequence encodes CASSVGGGTTYNEQFF.

This clonotype was counted only a few times. V gene TRBV7-2 combines with J gene TRBJ2-5; weak D call: TRBD1 (6 bases). The V end was cut by 6 bases, the J end by 6 bases, with 17 bases between. There are 14 residues in the CDR3. The germline gives CDR1 SGHTA, CDR2 FQGNSA. CDR3 sequence: CASRSQGQRKTQYF. DNA for the CDR3: TGTGCCAGCAGGTCCCAAGGACAGAGGAAGACCCAGTACTTC.

As for this clonotype: The final CDR3 position lacks the conserved phenylalanine or tryptophan, pointing to a likely read error. The chain combines TRBV19 with TRBJ2-3; 10 nucleotides match TRBD1. The CDR3 length is 16 residues. V lost 6 bases to trimming and J lost 2 bases; unmatched junction nucleotides: 8. Germline V gene lookup returns CDR1 LNHDA and CDR2 SQIVND (reference sequence). The CDR3 protein is CASSSRDRGITDTQYS. The DNA for the CDR3 is TGTGCCAGTAGCTCCCGGGACAGGGGCATCACAGATACGCAGTATTCT.

V gene TRBV12-3 or TRBV12-4 combines with J gene TRBJ1-2; no clear D. V lost 6 bases and J lost 2, with 16 bases in between. CDR3 size: 15 residues. CDR3 bases: TGTGCCAGCAGCAGAACATCGGCGCCGAACTATGGCTACACCTTC. Encoded protein: CASSRTSAPNYGYTF.

In this sample, this clonotype turned up a few times. The V and J genes are TRBV7-6 and TRBJ1-1; D uncertain. The CDR3 covers 13 residues. CDR1 SGHVS and CDR2 FNYEAQ come from the germline V gene. V was clipped by 1 base and J by 6 bases, with 9 bases between them. CDR3 DNA sequence: TGTGCCAGCAGCTTAGACGGTCTCTCTGAAGCTTTCTTT. It specifies CASSLDGLSEAFF.

This clonotype appeared a few times. The chain combines TRBV12-3 or TRBV12-4 with TRBJ2-1, with 10 nucleotides matching TRBD2. The CDR3 runs 14 residues. Trimming cost V 2 bases and J 10 bases; bases outside gene matches: 5. This CDR3 is CASSLRLAGDEQFF. The DNA for the CDR3 is TGTGCCAGCAGTTTAAGGCTAGCGGGAGACGAGCAGTTCTTC.

The rearrangement joins TRBV7-9 to TRBJ1-2; perhaps TRBD1 as D (5 bases). V lost 7 bases and J 8 bases, leaving 23 bases between the germline ends. Germline values: CDR1 SEHNR, CDR2 FQNEAQ (reference sequence). The CDR3 is made up of 15 amino acids. The CDR3: CASTPSSWGVEGYTF. CDR3 nucleotide sequence: TGTGCCAGCACCCCTTCTTCGTGGGGGGTTGAAGGCTACACCTTC.

This clonotype was counted at least ten times. This chain uses TRBV3-1 with TRBJ2-2, with D unclear. The CDR3 loop spans 16 amino acids. CDR1 and CDR2 (germline): LGHDT, YNNKEL (reference sequence). The V end was cut by 4 bases, the J end by 2 bases, with 14 bases between. The CDR3 nucleotides read TGTGCCAGCAGCCGTAAGCCAGTAACAAACACCGGGGAGCTGTTTTTT. This sequence encodes CASSRKPVTNTGELFF.

The rearrangement joins TRBV6-5 to TRBJ2-6, with 7 bases identical to TRBD2. The ends lost 8 bases at V and 0 bases at J; junction bases unmatched: 10. The CDR3 spans 17 residues. CDR1 is MNHEY, CDR2 SVGAGI, per germline. Here the CDR3 reads CASAPYSGLSGANVLTF. CDR3 bases: TGTGCCAGCGCCCCCTATAGCGGGCTCTCTGGGGCCAACGTCCTGACTTTC.

This clonotype was found a few times. The J gene is TRBJ2-4, the V gene TRBV11-2, with 14 bases fitting TRBD2. Germline V gene lookup returns CDR1 SGHAT and CDR2 FQNNGV. After removal of 5 bases from V and 3 bases from J, the junction contained 6 bases not matched to a gene. This CDR3 spans 17 amino acids. This CDR3 reads CASSPTSGGAGKNIQYF. CDR3 DNA sequence: TGTGCCAGCAGCCCGACTAGCGGGGGGGCCGGCAAAAACATTCAGTACTTC.

By share, this clonotype counts as medium-sized (0.01 to 0.1%). The chain links TRBV10-3 to TRBJ2-5; D perhaps matches TRBD2 (6 bases). Trimming cost V 8 bases and J 3 bases, with 16 bases left between them. This CDR3 spans 14 amino acids. CDR1 ENHRY and CDR2 SYGVKD come from the germline V gene. In nucleotides, the CDR3 is TGTGCCATCTTTAATCGGGGCGGGGAAGAGACCCAGTACTTC. Translated: CAIFNRGGEETQYF.

This chain uses TRBV30 with TRBJ2-2; possible D gene TRBD1, 5 bases. The V end was cut by 2 bases, the J end by 6 bases, with 10 bases between. Looked up from germline, CDR1 is GTSNPN and CDR2 is SVGIG (reference sequence). The CDR3 loop spans 13 amino acids. CDR3 sequence: CAWSIQGAGELFF. The CDR3, as DNA: TGTGCCTGGAGTATCCAGGGCGCCGGGGAGCTGTTTTTT.

The CDR3: CASSLPPQAKVHNEQFF. The CDR3 bases are TGTGCCAGCAGCTTACCTCCACAGGCGAAGGTGCACAATGAGCAGTTCTTC. The J gene is TRBJ2-1, the V gene TRBV3-1, with D maybe TRBD1 (5 bases). The V gene's germline CDR1 is LGHDT and CDR2 YNNKEL (reference sequence). The CDR3 has 17 amino acids. The V and J ends lost 5 bases and 5 bases respectively, with 22 bases between them.

CDR3 nucleotide sequence: TGTGCCAGCAGTTTCTACAGGGCGCCCTACGAGCAGTACTTC. Protein: CASSFYRAPYEQYF. The chain has TRBV28 and TRBJ2-7; D perhaps matches TRBD1 (6 bases). Germline CDR1 is MDHEN and CDR2 is SYDVKM. The CDR3 totals 14 residues. Trimming pared 3 bases from V and 2 bases from J, leaving 11 bases between.

In its sample, this clonotype was seen a few times. This sequence joins TRBV1 and TRBJ2-1; the tabulated D call, TRBD1, remains unverified against the DNA. TRBV1 is recorded as a pseudogene. This CDR3 is 14 amino acids long. The CDR3 region is CTSSQGGVYNEQFF. The CDR3 nucleotides are TGCACCAGCAGCCAAGGAGGGGTCTACAATGAGCAGTTCTTC.

The rearrangement links TRBV3-1 to TRBJ2-7; 8 bases are a match to TRBD1. The CDR3 extends over 16 amino acids. V lost 4 bases, J lost 0 bases, and 8 bases stayed unmatched. Germline-derived CDR1 and CDR2 are LGHDT and YNNKEL (reference sequence). In DNA, the CDR3 is TGTGCCAGCAGCCCGCAGACAGGGGTGAGCTCCTACGAGCAGTACTTC. Its protein is CASSPQTGVSSYEQYF.

This clonotype has a handful of counts. The V gene is TRBV18, the J gene TRBJ2-7; D assignment may be TRBD1 or TRBD2 (5 bases each). The CDR3 totals 16 residues. V was shortened by 4 bases and J by 0 bases, with 16 bases between the two germline ends. Germline values: CDR1 KGHSH, CDR2 LQKENI. In DNA form, the CDR3 reads TGTGCCAGCTCACTCACGAGGGGCCAGAGCTCCTACGAGCAGTACTTC. This translates into CASSLTRGQSSYEQYF.

The table lists this clonotype with a few counts. This chain joins TRBV13 and TRBJ2-2; possibly TRBD2 for D (6 bases). Germline lookup yields CDR1 PRHDT and CDR2 FYEKMQ (reference sequence). Trimming removed 5 bases from V and 8 bases from J, with 15 bases in between. The CDR3 extends over 14 amino acids. CDR3 sequence (DNA): TGTGCCAGCAGCAACCGGGACTTGCGAGGGGAGCTGTTTTTT. Translated, it gives CASSNRDLRGELFF.